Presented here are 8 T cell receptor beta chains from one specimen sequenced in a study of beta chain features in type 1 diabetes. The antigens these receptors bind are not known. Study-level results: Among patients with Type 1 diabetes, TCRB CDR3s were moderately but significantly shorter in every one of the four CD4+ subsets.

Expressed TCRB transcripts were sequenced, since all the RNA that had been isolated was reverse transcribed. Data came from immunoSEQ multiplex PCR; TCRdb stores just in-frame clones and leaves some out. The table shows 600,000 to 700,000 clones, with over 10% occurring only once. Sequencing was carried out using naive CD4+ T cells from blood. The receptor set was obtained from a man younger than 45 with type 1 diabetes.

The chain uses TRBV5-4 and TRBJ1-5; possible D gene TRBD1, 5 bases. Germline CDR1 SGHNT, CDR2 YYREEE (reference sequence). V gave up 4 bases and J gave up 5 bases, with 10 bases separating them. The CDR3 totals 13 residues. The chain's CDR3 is CASSGGEHQPQHF. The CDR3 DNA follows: TGTGCCAGCAGCGGGGGGGAGCATCAGCCCCAGCATTTT.

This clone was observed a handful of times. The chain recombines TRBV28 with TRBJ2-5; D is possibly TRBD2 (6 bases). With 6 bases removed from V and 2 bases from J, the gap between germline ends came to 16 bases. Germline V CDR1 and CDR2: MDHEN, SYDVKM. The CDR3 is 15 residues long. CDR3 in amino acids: CASSPRSGGQETQYF. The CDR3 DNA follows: TGTGCCAGCAGCCCGAGGTCCGGGGGACAAGAGACCCAGTACTTC.

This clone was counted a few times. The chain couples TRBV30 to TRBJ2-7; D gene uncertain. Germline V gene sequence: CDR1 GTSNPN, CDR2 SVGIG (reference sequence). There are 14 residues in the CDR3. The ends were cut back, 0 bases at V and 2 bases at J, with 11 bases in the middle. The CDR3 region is CAWSVPGSTYEQYF. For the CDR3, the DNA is TGTGCCTGGAGTGTACCCGGTTCAACCTACGAGCAGTACTTC.

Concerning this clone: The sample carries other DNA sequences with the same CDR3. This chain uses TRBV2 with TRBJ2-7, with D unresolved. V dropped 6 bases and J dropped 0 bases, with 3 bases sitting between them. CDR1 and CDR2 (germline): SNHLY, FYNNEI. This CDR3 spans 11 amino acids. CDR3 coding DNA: TGTGCCAGCAGGTACTCCTACGAGCAGTACTTC. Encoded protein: CASRYSYEQYF.

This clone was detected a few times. The chain's CDR3 is CASSPGSNYGYTF. The CDR3 DNA follows: TGTGCCAGCAGCCCGGGGAGCAACTATGGCTACACCTTC. This rearrangement joins TRBV7-9 to TRBJ1-2, with D uncertain. Per the germline V gene, CDR1 is SEHNR and CDR2 is FQNEAQ (reference sequence). This CDR3 contains 13 residues. The V end lost 5 bases, the J end lost 2 bases, and 9 bases lay between the germline ends.

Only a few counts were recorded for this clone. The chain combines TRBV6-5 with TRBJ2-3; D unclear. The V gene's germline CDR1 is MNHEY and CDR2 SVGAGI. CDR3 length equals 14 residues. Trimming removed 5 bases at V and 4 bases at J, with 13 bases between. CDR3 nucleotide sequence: TGTGCCAGCAGTACCCCCTCTGGGGCAGATACGCAGTATTTT. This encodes CASSTPSGADTQYF.

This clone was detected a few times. The CDR3 here is CASSQGTGPNQPQHF. CDR3 nucleotide sequence: TGTGCCAGCAGCCAAGGTACAGGGCCCAATCAGCCCCAGCATTTT. The chain carries TRBV4-2 and TRBJ1-5; D might be TRBD1 (6 bases). Germline V CDR1 and CDR2: LGHNA, YNFKEQ. The ends were cut back, 1 base at V and 3 bases at J, with 10 bases in the middle. This CDR3 has 15 residues.

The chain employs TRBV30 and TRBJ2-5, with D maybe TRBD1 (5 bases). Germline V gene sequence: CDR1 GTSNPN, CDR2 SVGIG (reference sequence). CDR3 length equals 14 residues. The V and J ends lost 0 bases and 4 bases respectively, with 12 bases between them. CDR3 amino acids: CAWSVFGRGETQYF. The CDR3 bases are TGTGCCTGGAGTGTATTCGGTAGGGGAGAGACCCAGTACTTC.